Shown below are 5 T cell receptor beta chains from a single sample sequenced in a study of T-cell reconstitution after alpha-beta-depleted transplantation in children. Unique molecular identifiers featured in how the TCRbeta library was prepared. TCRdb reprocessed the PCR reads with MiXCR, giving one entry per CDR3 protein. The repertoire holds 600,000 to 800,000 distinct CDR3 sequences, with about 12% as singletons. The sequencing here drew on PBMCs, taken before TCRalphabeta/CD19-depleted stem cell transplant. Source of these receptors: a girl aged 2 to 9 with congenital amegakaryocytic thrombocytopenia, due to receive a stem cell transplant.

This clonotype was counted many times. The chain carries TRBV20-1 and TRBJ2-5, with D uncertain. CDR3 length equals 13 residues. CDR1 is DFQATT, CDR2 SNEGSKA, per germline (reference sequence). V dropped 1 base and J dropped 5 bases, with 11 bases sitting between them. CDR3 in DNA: TGCAGTGCTAGAGTGAGAGGCCTTGAGACCCAGTACTTC. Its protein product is CSARVRGLETQYF.

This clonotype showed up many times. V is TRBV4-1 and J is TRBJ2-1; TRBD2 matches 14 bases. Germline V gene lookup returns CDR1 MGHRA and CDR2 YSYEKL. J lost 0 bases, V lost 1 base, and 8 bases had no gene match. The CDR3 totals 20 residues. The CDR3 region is CASSQAGLAGGLSSYNEQFF. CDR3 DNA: TGCGCCAGCAGCCAAGCTGGACTAGCGGGAGGCCTATCCTCCTACAATGAGCAGTTCTTC.

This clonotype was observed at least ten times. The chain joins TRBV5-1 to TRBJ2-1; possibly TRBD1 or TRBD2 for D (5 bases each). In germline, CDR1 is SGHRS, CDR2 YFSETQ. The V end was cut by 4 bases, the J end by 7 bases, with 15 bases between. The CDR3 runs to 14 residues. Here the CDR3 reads CASSQRRGENEQFF. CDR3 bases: TGCGCCAGCAGCCAACGAAGAGGGGAGAATGAGCAGTTCTTC.

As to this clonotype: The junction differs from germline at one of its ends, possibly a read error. The CDR3 region is CASGQGSIVNQPQHF. The CDR3 nucleotides read TGCGCCAGCGGCCAAGGTAGCATCGTAAATCAGCCCCAGCATTTT. The rearrangement uses TRBV4-1 and TRBJ1-5; no clear D. This CDR3 contains 15 residues. Germline V lookup: CDR1 MGHRA, CDR2 YSYEKL.

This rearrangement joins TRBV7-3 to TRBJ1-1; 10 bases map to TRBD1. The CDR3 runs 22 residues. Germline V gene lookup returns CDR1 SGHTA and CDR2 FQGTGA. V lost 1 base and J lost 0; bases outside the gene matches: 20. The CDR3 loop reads CASSLSFNLRDRGLKVNTEAFF. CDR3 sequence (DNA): TGTGCCAGCAGCTTAAGCTTTAACCTTCGAGACAGGGGGCTTAAGGTGAACACTGAAGCTTTCTTT.